The 21 T cell receptor beta chains in this list originate from one sample, sequenced in a study of shared clonotypes between healthy human individuals. The repertoire was sequenced with immunoSEQ multiplex PCR; TCRdb's copy has only in-frame clones and lacks some. The profile shows about 980,000 clones, 60% to 85% of them singletons. The sample consisted of memory CD4+ T cells sorted from blood. Described subset: CD45RA-negative fraction. Every receptor here comes from a man aged 18 to 29 in good health.

This clone has a single count. V and J are TRBV28 and TRBJ1-2; D perhaps matches TRBD1 (5 bases). Germline V lookup: CDR1 MDHEN, CDR2 SYDVKM. Trimming cost V 4 bases and J 4 bases, with 10 bases left between them. The CDR3 loop spans 13 amino acids. The CDR3 sequence: CASSWGISYGYTF. The CDR3 DNA is TGTGCCAGCAGTTGGGGGATCAGCTATGGCTACACCTTC.

This chain connects TRBV28 to TRBJ1-6; tentatively, D is TRBD1 (6 bases). Trimming shortened V by 4 bases and J by 10 bases, and 14 bases separated the two germline ends. Germline V CDR1 and CDR2: MDHEN, SYDVKM. This CDR3 has 14 residues. This chain's CDR3 is CASSSTGLGSPLHF. Written as DNA, the CDR3 is TGTGCCAGCAGTTCAACAGGGTTGGGGTCACCCCTCCACTTT.

As for this clone: This same CDR3 is encoded by further DNA sequences in the sample. The chain uses TRBV28 and TRBJ1-2; D not certain. CDR1 and CDR2 (germline): MDHEN, SYDVKM. Trimming removed 2 bases from V and 4 bases from J, with 5 bases in between. CDR3 length: 12 amino acids. The CDR3 nucleotides read TGTGCCAGCAGTTTACCGGGCTATGGCTACACCTTC. Translating it yields CASSLPGYGYTF.

The chain joins TRBV7-9 to TRBJ1-1; D is unresolved. CDR3 length: 14 amino acids. CDR1 is SEHNR and CDR2 is FQNEAQ in the germline V gene (reference sequence). Trimming pared 5 bases from V and 1 base from J, leaving 11 bases between. The chain's CDR3 is CASSLGPPNTEAFF. CDR3 DNA: TGTGCCAGCAGCCTCGGGCCCCCGAACACTGAAGCTTTCTTT.

The CDR3 bases are TGTGCCAGCTCACCACCGAGACCAACTCCGGGCACCGGGGAGCTGTTTTTT. Translating it yields CASSPPRPTPGTGELFF. The gene calls are TRBV18 and TRBJ2-2; D gene ambiguous. CDR1 and CDR2 (germline): KGHSH, LQKENI. There are 17 residues in the CDR3. The V end lost 0 bases, the J end lost 4 bases, and 15 bases lay between the germline ends.

This clone was counted once. A much larger clone differs by one base, so this may be a read error. The same CDR3 arises from other DNA sequences in this sample as well. The chain links TRBV5-4 to TRBJ2-2; 9 bases agree with TRBD1. This CDR3 spans 15 amino acids. V lost 4 bases, J lost 1 base, and 2 bases stayed unmatched. CDR1 is SGHNT and CDR2 is YYREEE in the germline V gene (reference sequence). This chain's CDR3 is CASSQGQGNTGELFF. In nucleotides, the CDR3 is TGTGCCAGCAGCCAGGGACAGGGGAACACCGGGGAGCTGTTTTTT.

This chain joins TRBV29-1 and TRBJ1-1; D remains ambiguous. Per germline, CDR1 SQVTM and CDR2 ANQGSEA. V lost 7 bases to trimming and J lost 1 base, with 7 bases between them. CDR3 size: 11 residues. CDR3 DNA sequence: TGCAGCGGCTTGCAGAACACTGAAGCTTTCTTT. As protein: CSGLQNTEAFF.

This chain uses TRBV30 with TRBJ2-1; TRBD2 matches at 7 bases. The CDR3 totals 15 residues. CDR1 GTSNPN and CDR2 SVGIG come from the germline V gene (reference sequence). Trimming at V came to 0 bases and at J to 0 bases, leaving 2 bases not matched to a gene. The CDR3: CAWSVRTSSYNEQFF. DNA for the CDR3: TGTGCCTGGAGTGTACGGACTAGCTCCTACAATGAGCAGTTCTTC.

This sequence joins TRBV28 and TRBJ1-2; 7 nucleotides match TRBD1. Trimming removed 5 bases from V and 2 bases from J; junction bases left unmatched: 8. Germline V gene data show CDR1 as MDHEN and CDR2 as SYDVKM. The CDR3 sequence is 15 residues long. The CDR3 spells CASSIITGQNYGYTF. The CDR3 coding sequence is TGTGCCAGCAGTATCATAACGGGACAGAACTATGGCTACACCTTC.

This clone was observed a single time. This chain uses TRBV15 with TRBJ1-1, with a possible D match to TRBD1 (6 bases). The CDR3 contains 15 residues. Germline V gene sequence: CDR1 LNHNV, CDR2 YYDKDF (reference sequence). V lost 5 bases and J lost 2, with 15 bases in between. As DNA, the CDR3 is TGTGCCACCAGCGAGGGGGACGGACATAACACTGAAGCTTTCTTT. Its translation is CATSEGDGHNTEAFF.

This clone was observed a few times. One junction end disagrees with the germline gene, perhaps due to a read error. The gene calls are TRBV6-5 and TRBJ1-6, with 7 positions matching TRBD1. The length of the CDR3 is 12 residues. The germline CDR1 and CDR2 sequences are MNHEY and SVGAGI. CDR3 loop: CTSSAGTAPLHF. The CDR3 DNA reads as TGTACCAGCAGCGCCGGGACAGCACCCCTCCACTTT.

This clone was observed many times. The chain is built from TRBV5-6 and TRBJ1-6; weak D call: TRBD1 (6 bases). Germline V CDR1 and CDR2: SGHDT, YYEEEE. CDR3 length: 15 residues. V lost 3 bases and J 9 bases, leaving 16 bases between the germline ends. As DNA, the CDR3 is TGTGCCAGCAGCTCCGTCGGGGGCCTACTTTCACCCCTCCACTTT. Translation gives CASSSVGGLLSPLHF.

The rearrangement uses TRBV5-4 and TRBJ2-5; 8 bases map to TRBD1. The CDR3 consists of 14 residues. From germline, CDR1 is SGHNT and CDR2 YYREEE (reference sequence). Trimming took 1 base from V and 4 from J; bases not matched to a gene: 3. CDR3 bases: TGTGCCAGCAGCTTGAAAACAGGGGGAGAGACCCAGTACTTC. This sequence encodes CASSLKTGGETQYF.

This clone was found many times. This sequence joins TRBV5-6 and TRBJ1-1; D not certain. V was trimmed by 4 bases and J by 3 bases, leaving 16 bases between them. CDR1 is SGHDT and CDR2 is YYEEEE in the germline V gene. The CDR3 is 15 residues long. The CDR3 bases are TGTGCCAGCAGCGGGAACTCGGGGTCGTACACTGAAGCTTTCTTT. This gives the protein CASSGNSGSYTEAFF. The variable domain in full, completed from reference TRBV5-6 and TRBJ1-1, reads DAGVTQSPTHLIKTRGQQVTLRCSPKSGHDTVSWYQQALGQGPQFIFQYYEEEERQRGNFPDRFSGHQFPNYSSELNVNALLLGDSALYLCASSGNSGSYTEAFFGQGTRLTVV.

CDR3 region: CASQSGQGVYIQYF. In DNA, the CDR3 is TGTGCCAGCCAGTCGGGTCAGGGTGTTTACATTCAGTACTTC. The V call is TRBV6-1, the J call TRBJ2-4, with TRBD1 as a possible D gene (5 bases). CDR3 length: 14 amino acids. Germline CDR1 is MNHNS and CDR2 is SASEGT. Trimming cost V 8 bases and J 8 bases, with 19 bases left between them.

This sequence joins TRBV11-2 and TRBJ1-5; D might be TRBD1 (6 bases). Per the germline V gene, CDR1 is SGHAT and CDR2 is FQNNGV. CDR3 length: 13 residues. Trimming stripped 4 bases from V and 4 bases from J, with 8 bases between. The CDR3 region is CASSSGQNQPQHF. In DNA form, the CDR3 reads TGTGCCAGCAGCTCAGGACAGAATCAGCCCCAGCATTTT.

The chain carries TRBV5-1 and TRBJ2-5; D is possibly TRBD2 (6 bases). The ends were cut back, 0 bases at V and 5 bases at J, with 11 bases in the middle. The CDR3 covers 14 residues. Germline loops: CDR1 SGHRS, CDR2 YFSETQ. The CDR3 sequence: CASSLEAGRETQYF. The CDR3 DNA reads as TGCGCCAGCAGCTTGGAGGCGGGACGGGAGACCCAGTACTTC.

Details on this clone: At one end the junction does not follow the germline gene, possibly because of a read error. The chain links TRBV5-4 to TRBJ2-1; D ambiguous. The CDR3 runs to 12 residues. The germline gives CDR1 SGHNT, CDR2 YYREEE (reference sequence). CDR3 bases: TGTGCCAGCAGCATGGAAAAAGTTGAACGTGTCTTC. Amino acid sequence: CASSMEKVERVF.

The chain is built from TRBV30 and TRBJ1-6, with a possible D match to TRBD1 (5 bases). Per germline, CDR1 GTSNPN and CDR2 SVGIG (reference sequence). The V end lost 4 bases, the J end lost 9 bases, and 13 bases lay between the germline ends. The CDR3 has 13 amino acids. CDR3 coding DNA: TGTGCCTGGAATCGGGGCCCAGGTTCACCCCTCCACTTT. This translates into CAWNRGPGSPLHF.

This clone was counted once. CDR3 nucleotides: TGCAGCGTTGGGGACAGGGTTGAGACCCAGTACTTC. Translation gives CSVGDRVETQYF. The chain uses TRBV29-1 and TRBJ2-5, with 9 bases that match TRBD1. The CDR3 runs to 12 residues. Losses at the gene ends were 4 bases for V and 5 bases for J; bases not matched to a gene: 2. The germline V gene encodes CDR1 SQVTM and CDR2 ANQGSEA.

This clone was counted a few times. V is TRBV19 and J is TRBJ2-6; D possibly corresponds to TRBD2 (5 bases). The CDR3 is 15 residues long. Trimming removed 10 bases from V and 2 bases from J, with 15 bases in between. CDR1 is LNHDA and CDR2 is SQIVND in the germline V gene (reference sequence). CDR3 coding DNA: TGTGCCACCACTTCGTCGAGGGCTGGGGCCAACGTCCTGACTTTC. This encodes CATTSSRAGANVLTF.